Sequencing of this TCR beta chain was carried out in a study of blood T cells in healthy people across ages. Study findings and constraints: Both higher diversity and more naive CD4+ cells marked long-lived donors when set against aged donors.

Through a sample-barcoded 5' primer and a J-beta primer mix, a second PCR was run for roughly 7 to 12 cycles. Via MiXCR, TCRdb re-called the 5' RACE reads, giving one row per CDR3 protein. This sample has 800,000 or so distinct CDR3 sequences; 46% occur once, and the top ten carry over 15%. A word on this clonotype: Its antigen is not known.

Staff drew around 10 milliliters of peripheral blood from each donor. The length of the CDR3 is 18 residues. Trimming at V came to 4 bases and at J to 0 bases, leaving 12 bases not matched to a gene. CDR1 LNHDA and CDR2 SQIVND come from the germline V gene (reference sequence). The receptor's source is a man at least 80 years old in good health. This rearrangement joins TRBV19 to TRBJ1-5; 7 bases map to TRBD1. What was sequenced was blood. The CDR3: CASSRRDSSFLSNQPQHF. In DNA, the CDR3 is TGTGCCAGTAGTAGACGGGACAGCTCATTCCTTAGCAATCAGCCCCAGCATTTT.